This is a list of T cell receptor beta chains from one sample in a study of blood T cell repertoires in COVID-19. Libraries were prepared by immunoSEQ multiplex PCR; TCRdb keeps only in-frame clonotypes and omits some of them. The repertoire holds approximately 59,000 clones, with about 81% as singletons. Sequencing was performed on peripheral blood. These TCRs come from a man aged 55 to 69 with COVID-19, enrolled during active disease. CDR3s include the opening cysteine and the closing phenylalanine or tryptophan. A D gene is named only where the DNA matches it firmly. Size is omitted from some rows. Given values are once, few, many or a class for expanded clones.

CDR3: CASSRTNYEQYF
DNA: TGTGCCAGCAGTCGGACTAACTACGAGCAGTACTTC
V: TRBV2
D: -
J: TRBJ2-7
size: -

CDR3: CASSFWREGFDGELFF
DNA: TGTGCCAGCAGCTTTTGGCGGGAGGGCTTTGACGGGGAGCTGTTTTTT
V: TRBV7-2
D: TRBD2
J: TRBJ2-2
size: few

CDR3: CASRGTGLINTGELFF
DNA: TGTGCCAGCAGGGGGACAGGGTTGATCAACACCGGGGAGCTGTTTTTT
V: TRBV3-1/TRBV3-2
D: TRBD1
J: TRBJ2-2
size: -

CDR3: CASSLPPGQGVSGYTF
DNA: TGTGCCAGCAGCCTCCCTCCGGGACAGGGCGTTTCGGGCTACACCTTC
V: TRBV5-6
D: TRBD1
J: TRBJ1-2
size: -

CDR3: CASSLGGGRDEQYF
DNA: TGTGCCAGCAGCTTGGGCGGCGGGAGGGACGAGCAGTACTTC
V: TRBV7-8
D: TRBD2
J: TRBJ2-7
size: -

CDR3: CASSPQGGYGYTF
DNA: TGTGCCAGCAGCCCCCAGGGCGGCTATGGCTACACCTTC
V: TRBV9
D: -
J: TRBJ1-2
size: -

CDR3: CASRVDSTGELFF
DNA: TGTGCCAGCAGAGTGGACAGCACCGGGGAGCTGTTTTTT
V: TRBV6-5
D: -
J: TRBJ2-2
size: -

CDR3: CASSPKDRGTSNEKLFF
DNA: TGTGCCAGTAGTCCCAAGGACAGGGGGACCTCTAATGAAAAACTGTTTTTT
V: TRBV19
D: TRBD1
J: TRBJ1-4
size: -

CDR3: CAISESGMNTEAFF
DNA: TGTGCCATCAGTGAGTCTGGCATGAACACTGAAGCTTTCTTT
V: TRBV10-3
D: -
J: TRBJ1-1
size: -

CDR3: CASSYGAATPSTDTQYF
DNA: TGTGCCAGCAGTTACGGTGCGGCTACTCCTAGCACAGATACGCAGTATTTT
V: TRBV6-2/TRBV6-3
D: -
J: TRBJ2-3
size: -

CDR3: CASSSLSFEQYF
DNA: TGTGCCAGCTCCTCCCTGTCTTTCGAGCAGTACTTC
V: TRBV18
D: -
J: TRBJ2-7
size: once

CDR3: CASSLTEYEQYF
DNA: TGTGCCAGCAGCCTGACAGAATACGAGCAGTACTTC
V: TRBV11-3
D: -
J: TRBJ2-7
size: -

CDR3: CASSPPTGVAGELFF
DNA: TGTGCCAGCAGCCCCCCGACAGGGGTAGCCGGGGAGCTGTTTTTT
V: TRBV5-4
D: TRBD1
J: TRBJ2-2
size: few

CDR3: CASSTTGTSSRDEQFF
DNA: TGCGCCAGCAGCACGACCGGGACTAGCTCCAGGGATGAGCAGTTCTTC
V: TRBV5-1
D: TRBD2
J: TRBJ2-1
size: -

CDR3: CASSIPTGGANYGYTF
DNA: TGTGCCAGTAGTATTCCTACAGGGGGCGCTAACTATGGCTACACCTTC
V: TRBV19
D: TRBD1
J: TRBJ1-2
size: -

CDR3: CASTQQERGNTEAFF
DNA: TGTGCCAGCACCCAACAGGAAAGAGGTAACACTGAAGCTTTCTTT
V: TRBV2
D: -
J: TRBJ1-1
size: -

CDR3: CASSAPGLADGLAQTQYF
DNA: TGTGCCAGCAGTGCGCCGGGACTAGCGGACGGACTAGCGCAGACCCAGTACTTC
V: TRBV6-1
D: TRBD2
J: TRBJ2-5
size: -

CDR3: CASSLDRAETQYF
DNA: TGTGCCAGCAGCCTGGACAGGGCAGAGACCCAGTACTTC
V: TRBV9
D: TRBD1
J: TRBJ2-5
size: -

CDR3: CASSLGGSYNEQFF
DNA: TGTGCCAGCAGCTTGGGGGGCTCCTACAATGAGCAGTTCTTC
V: TRBV7-6
D: -
J: TRBJ2-1
size: -

CDR3: CASSQDNSGNYGYTF
DNA: TGCGCCAGCAGCCAAGATAACTCAGGGAACTATGGCTACACCTTC
V: TRBV4-1
D: -
J: TRBJ1-2
size: -

CDR3: CSGGRGYNEQFF
DNA: TGCAGCGGGGGGCGGGGCTACAATGAGCAGTTCTTC
V: TRBV29-1
D: -
J: TRBJ2-1
size: once

CDR3: CAIRTGLAGGGPDTQYF
DNA: TGTGCCATCAGGACGGGACTAGCGGGGGGGGGCCCTGACACGCAGTATTTT
V: TRBV10-3
D: TRBD2
J: TRBJ2-3
size: -

CDR3: CASSVGGWGNTEAFF
DNA: TGTGCCAGCAGCGTAGGGGGCTGGGGGAACACTGAAGCTTTCTTT
V: TRBV9
D: -
J: TRBJ1-1
size: -

CDR3: CASSERRGRDEQFF
DNA: TGTGCCAGCAGTGAAAGGCGGGGCCGCGATGAGCAGTTCTTC
V: TRBV6-4
D: -
J: TRBJ2-1
size: -

CDR3: CASSFGSTLIYEQYF
DNA: TGCGCCAGCAGCTTTGGGAGTACCCTAATCTACGAGCAGTACTTC
V: TRBV5-1
D: -
J: TRBJ2-7
size: -

CDR3: CASSYSGQGGVETQYF
DNA: TGTGCCAGCAGTTACTCAGGACAGGGGGGGGTAGAGACCCAGTACTTC
V: TRBV6-5
D: TRBD1
J: TRBJ2-5
size: -

CDR3: CASSRTERDTEAFF
DNA: TGTGCCAGTAGTAGGACAGAACGGGACACTGAAGCTTTCTTT
V: TRBV19
D: -
J: TRBJ1-1
size: -

CDR3: CASSYTEHEQFF
DNA: TGTGCCAGCAGTTACACGGAGCATGAGCAGTTCTTC
V: TRBV6-2/TRBV6-3
D: -
J: TRBJ2-1
size: -

CDR3: CSVGQGAHEQFF
DNA: TGCAGCGTTGGTCAGGGTGCCCATGAGCAGTTCTTC
V: TRBV29-1
D: -
J: TRBJ2-1
size: -

CDR3: CASSLLGAANEKLFF
DNA: TGTGCCAGCAGCTTATTGGGGGCAGCGAATGAAAAACTGTTTTTT
V: TRBV7-2
D: -
J: TRBJ1-4
size: -

CDR3: CASIGDRINQPQHF
DNA: TGTGCCAGCATTGGTGACAGGATCAATCAGCCCCAGCATTTT
V: TRBV6-5
D: -
J: TRBJ1-5
size: once

CDR3: CASSQDRVNYGYTF
DNA: TGTGCCAGCAGCCAGGACAGGGTTAACTATGGCTACACCTTC
V: TRBV6-2/TRBV6-3
D: TRBD1
J: TRBJ1-2
size: few

CDR3: CASSYQGQGTNEQFF
DNA: TGTGCCAGCAGTTACCAGGGACAGGGGACAAATGAGCAGTTCTTC
V: TRBV6-2/TRBV6-3
D: TRBD1
J: TRBJ2-1
size: few

CDR3: CASTHRAENEKLFF
DNA: TGTGCCAGCACACACAGGGCGGAGAATGAAAAACTGTTTTTT
V: TRBV19
D: -
J: TRBJ1-4
size: -

CDR3: CASSYEENYGYTF
DNA: TGTGCCAGCAGTTACGAGGAAAACTATGGCTACACCTTC
V: TRBV6-5
D: -
J: TRBJ1-2
size: -

CDR3: CASSPRTGAFGNTIYF
DNA: TGTGCCAGCAGCCCCCGGACAGGGGCCTTCGGAAACACCATATATTTT
V: TRBV7-8
D: TRBD1
J: TRBJ1-3
size: -

CDR3: CASSLGLAGVAELFF
DNA: TGCGCCAGCAGCCTCGGACTAGCGGGTGTTGCGGAGCTGTTTTTT
V: TRBV4-3
D: TRBD2
J: TRBJ2-2
size: -

CDR3: CASTPRSRGSRDTQYF
DNA: TGTGCCAGCACTCCACGGAGTCGCGGGAGTCGTGATACGCAGTATTTT
V: TRBV6-6
D: TRBD2
J: TRBJ2-3
size: -

CDR3: CASSLVPGLANSPLHF
DNA: TGTGCCAGCAGCTTAGTGCCGGGTTTGGCTAATTCACCCCTCCACTTT
V: TRBV7-2
D: -
J: TRBJ1-6
size: many

CDR3: CASSLAVTENYGYTF
DNA: TGCGCCAGCAGCTTGGCCGTGACAGAGAACTATGGCTACACCTTC
V: TRBV5-1
D: -
J: TRBJ1-2
size: -

CDR3: CASSLNYPDYEQYF
DNA: TGTGCCAGCAGCTTAAATTATCCAGACTACGAGCAGTACTTC
V: TRBV11-2
D: -
J: TRBJ2-7
size: few

CDR3: CASSTDGASGRFPDEQFF
DNA: TGCGCCAGCAGCACCGACGGTGCTAGCGGGAGGTTCCCGGATGAGCAGTTCTTC
V: TRBV5-1
D: TRBD2
J: TRBJ2-1
size: -

CDR3: CASSYGTGARTEAFF
DNA: TGTGCCAGCAGTTACGGGACAGGGGCAAGGACTGAAGCTTTCTTT
V: TRBV6-5
D: TRBD1
J: TRBJ1-1
size: -

CDR3: CASSLRQGIPEAFF
DNA: TGTGCCAGCAGCCTTCGACAGGGGATACCTGAAGCTTTCTTT
V: TRBV7-6
D: TRBD1
J: TRBJ1-1
size: few

CDR3: CASSIPRSYEQYF
DNA: TGTGCCAGTAGTATTCCGAGGTCCTACGAGCAGTACTTC
V: TRBV19
D: -
J: TRBJ2-7
size: -

CDR3: CASSWDRDTQYF
DNA: TGTGCCAGCAGTTGGGACAGGGATACGCAGTATTTT
V: TRBV12-3/TRBV12-4
D: TRBD1
J: TRBJ2-3
size: -

CDR3: CASSLAGSGLEQYF
DNA: TGTGCCAGCAGCTTAGCGGGGTCAGGGCTCGAGCAGTACTTC
V: TRBV7-2
D: -
J: TRBJ2-7
size: -

CDR3: CASSPTRGASTDTQYF
DNA: TGCGCCAGCAGCCCGACCCGGGGGGCTAGCACAGATACGCAGTATTTT
V: TRBV5-1
D: -
J: TRBJ2-3
size: -

CDR3: CASSLLQGLSTIYF
DNA: TGTGCCAGCAGCTTGTTACAGGGGCTCTCCACCATATATTTT
V: TRBV5-8
D: TRBD1
J: TRBJ1-3
size: -

CDR3: CASSLRDWGPNEQYF
DNA: TGTGCCAGCAGCCTTAGGGATTGGGGCCCCAACGAGCAGTACTTC
V: TRBV27
D: -
J: TRBJ2-7
size: -

CDR3: CASSQIGILAGLSYEQYF
DNA: TGTGCCAGCTCACAGATTGGTATACTAGCGGGTCTCTCCTACGAGCAGTACTTC
V: TRBV18
D: TRBD2
J: TRBJ2-7
size: -

CDR3: CSAGQGYEQYF
DNA: TGCAGTGCTGGACAGGGGTACGAGCAGTACTTC
V: TRBV20-1
D: TRBD1
J: TRBJ2-7
size: many

CDR3: CASSPRGGNIQYF
DNA: TGTGCCAGCAGCCCCCGGGGGGGAAACATTCAGTACTTC
V: TRBV3-1/TRBV3-2
D: TRBD2
J: TRBJ2-4
size: once